This T cell receptor beta chain appears in the sequencing data of a study of T cell responses to AZD1222 COVID-19 vaccine (dated by TCRdb to the early 2020s). Some background on the complete study: Because spike-specific TCR depth and breadth did not differ between the two schedules, AZD1222 recipients who got a second dose at roughly 4 weeks were pooled with those who got a second dose at roughly 12 weeks. TCR sequencing was performed for more than 230 trial participants, of whom 200 to 210 were given two doses of AZD1222 and 26 were given two doses of MenACWY control vaccine. Enrollment into the trials was organized by age into subgroups of 18-55, 56-69 and 70-plus years, and those subgroups contained roughly 140, 27 and 60 TCR-sequenced participants, respectively. The paper's findings and limits, for the study overall: CD4 TCRs associated with the vaccine covered the entire spike protein, and the dominant responses were in regions 160-218 and 743-854. Epitopes outside the regions mutated in the B.1.351 and B.1.1.7 variants were reportedly recognized by nearly half of the unique spike-specific TCRs. In the small 56-69-year group, the increase in depth fell short of significance, most likely because of low power. Conclusions about previously exposed vaccinees are limited because only five to seven AZD1222 recipients were SARS-CoV-2 seropositive at baseline. A significant rise in spike-specific TCR breadth and depth was observed after two AZD1222 doses relative to day 0 and relative to MenACWY recipients. Because no day 14 peak-response samples were available, repertoires were characterized only after the peak T cell response. Most participants were white British and females outnumbered males, and the authors suggested that clonal diversity may have been underestimated.

The CDR3 regions of human TCRbeta chains were subjected to immunosequencing. From the authors' description of their analysis: TCRs in the repertoires were compared against a reference library of SARS-CoV-2-specific TCRs that had been generated with the MIRA antigen-specificity platform. Breadth was defined as the fraction of unique TCRs that were SARS-CoV-2-associated, and depth was defined as the fraction of total T cells that were SARS-CoV-2-associated. Each spike-specific TCR was assigned to its reactive spike region and to a CD4 or CD8 class using the MIRA data. Log10-transformed breadth and depth values were compared by one-way ANOVA with Sidak's multiple comparisons tests. What TCRdb holds here is the immuneACCESS table cut down to in-frame rearrangements. Part of the clones is not present; checked against another copy, under half of the missing clones reflect an unresolved V gene, and the others are unexplained. From that table come the V and J calls and clone size; the DNA was used to work out D and trimming. This sample lists fewer than 120,000 clones; 87% were detected once. Around 3.3% of the sample goes to the ten largest clones.

The CDR3 sequence holds 15 residues, the cysteine and phenylalanine included. Of the read, only the CDR3 DNA is kept; its 45 bases are in frame from base 1. Per the germline V gene, SGHAT is the CDR1 and FQNNGV is the CDR2. The V and J ends are trimmed by 0 bases and 3 bases, leaving 11 bases between them. A remark on this clone: This clone's antigen is unknown. No base-level quality is on record; no much larger clone is a single base apart.

Interpreted using the paper, the time point label stands for: baseline before first vaccination. Vaccinee samples came from UK trials COV001 and COV002, including a single-blind randomized controlled phase 2/3 trial of AZD1222 (ChAdOx1 nCoV-19) in healthy adults. For TCRbeta chain sequencing, PBMC samples from trial participants were taken at day 0 and at day 28 after the second dose. The sample was peripheral blood, taken on day 0 of AZD1222 vaccination. This receptor was obtained from an adult in good health. The chain is encoded by TRBV11-2 joined to TRBJ1-1, and possibly TRBD1, on 6 matching bases. This receptor has the CDR3 CASSLEGGWDTEAFF. The DNA sequence is given as TGTGCCAGCAGCTTAGAAGGGGGGTGGGACACTGAAGCTTTCTTT.